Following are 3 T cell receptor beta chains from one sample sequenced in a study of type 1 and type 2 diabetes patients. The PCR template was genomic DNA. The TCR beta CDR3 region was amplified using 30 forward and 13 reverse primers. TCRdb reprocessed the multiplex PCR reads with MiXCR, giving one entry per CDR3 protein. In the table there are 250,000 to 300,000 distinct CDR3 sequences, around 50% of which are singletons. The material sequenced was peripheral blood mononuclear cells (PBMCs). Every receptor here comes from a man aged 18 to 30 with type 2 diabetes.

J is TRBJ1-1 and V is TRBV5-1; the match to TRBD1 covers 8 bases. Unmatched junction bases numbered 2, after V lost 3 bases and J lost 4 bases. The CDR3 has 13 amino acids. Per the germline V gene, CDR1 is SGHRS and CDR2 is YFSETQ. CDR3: CASSYRGVTEAFF. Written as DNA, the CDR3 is TGCGCCAGCAGCTACAGGGGGGTCACTGAAGCTTTCTTT.

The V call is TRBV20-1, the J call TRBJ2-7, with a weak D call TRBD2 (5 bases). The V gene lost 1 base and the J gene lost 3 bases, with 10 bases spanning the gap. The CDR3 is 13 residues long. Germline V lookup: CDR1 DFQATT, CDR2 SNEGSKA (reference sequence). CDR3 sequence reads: CSARGSDFYEQYF. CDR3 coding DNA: TGCAGTGCTAGAGGGTCGGACTTCTACGAGCAGTACTTC.

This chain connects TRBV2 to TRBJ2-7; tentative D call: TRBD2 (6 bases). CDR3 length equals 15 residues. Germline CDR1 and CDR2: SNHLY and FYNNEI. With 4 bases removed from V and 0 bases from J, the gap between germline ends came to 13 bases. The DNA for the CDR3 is TGTGCCAGCAGTGCGGACTACCCGAGCTCCTACGAGCAGTACTTC. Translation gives CASSADYPSSYEQYF.